The clone carrying this T cell receptor beta chain was counted at least ten times. Genomic DNA yielded TCR beta CDR3, amplified by two-round multiplex PCR. Amplification during the initial PCR round employed primers specific to each TRBV and TRBJ gene. TCRdb re-derived calls from the multiplex PCR reads in MiXCR, one entry per CDR3 protein. Counted here are tens of thousands of distinct CDR3 sequences, around two fifths occurring once; the ten biggest clones make up less than 35%. V was cut by 2 bases and J by 6 bases, with 8 bases left in between. The CDR3 is 11 residues long. CDR1 is SQVTM, CDR2 ANQGSEA, per germline. This specimen belongs to a study of prognosis after radiotherapy for stage I lung cancer.

The sample consisted of PBMCs, taken before or after stereotactic body radiation therapy (not recorded which). The chain joins TRBV29-1 to TRBJ2-7; the D is unclear. The receptor was isolated from a donor over 45 with non-small cell lung cancer. The CDR3 region is CSVESSSEQYF. Here the CDR3 DNA reads TGCAGCGTTGAAAGTTCTAGCGAGCAGTACTTC.